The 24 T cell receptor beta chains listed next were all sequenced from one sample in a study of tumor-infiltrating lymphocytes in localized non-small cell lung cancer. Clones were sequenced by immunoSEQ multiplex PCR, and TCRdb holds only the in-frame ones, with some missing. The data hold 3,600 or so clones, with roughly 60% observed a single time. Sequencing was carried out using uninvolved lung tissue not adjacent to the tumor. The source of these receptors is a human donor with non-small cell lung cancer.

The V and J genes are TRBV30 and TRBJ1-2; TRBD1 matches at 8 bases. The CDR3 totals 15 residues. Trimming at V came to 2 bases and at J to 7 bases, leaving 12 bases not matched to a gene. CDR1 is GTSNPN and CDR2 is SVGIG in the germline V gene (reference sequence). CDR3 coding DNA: TGTGCCTGGAGTAGGATTAAGACAGGGGATCGTGGCTACACCTTC. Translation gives CAWSRIKTGDRGYTF.

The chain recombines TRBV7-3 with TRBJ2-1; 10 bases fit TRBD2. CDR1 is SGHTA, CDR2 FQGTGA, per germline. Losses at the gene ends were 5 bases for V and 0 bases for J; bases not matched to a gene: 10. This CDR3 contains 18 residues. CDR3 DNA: TGTGCCAGCAGCCCTCGGACTAGCGGCCGATCCTCCTACAATGAGCAGTTCTTC. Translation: CASSPRTSGRSSYNEQFF.

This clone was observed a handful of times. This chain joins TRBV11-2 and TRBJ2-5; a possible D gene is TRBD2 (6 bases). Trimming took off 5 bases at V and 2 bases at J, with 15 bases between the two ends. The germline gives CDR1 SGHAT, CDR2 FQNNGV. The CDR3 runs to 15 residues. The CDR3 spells CASSPSLARQETQYF. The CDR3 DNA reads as TGTGCCAGCAGCCCCTCACTAGCACGGCAAGAGACCCAGTACTTC.

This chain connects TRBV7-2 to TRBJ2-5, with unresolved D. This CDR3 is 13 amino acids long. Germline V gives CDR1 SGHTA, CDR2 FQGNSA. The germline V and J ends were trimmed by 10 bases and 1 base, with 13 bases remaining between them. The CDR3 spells CATNRRFQETQYF. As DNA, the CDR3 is TGTGCCACAAACCGGCGGTTCCAAGAGACCCAGTACTTC.

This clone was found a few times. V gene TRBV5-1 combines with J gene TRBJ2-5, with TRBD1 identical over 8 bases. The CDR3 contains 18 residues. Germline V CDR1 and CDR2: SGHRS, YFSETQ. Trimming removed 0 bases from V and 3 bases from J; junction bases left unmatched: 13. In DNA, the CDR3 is TGCGCCAGCAGCTTGGGGGACCCCCGTGGGACAGGTGAAGAGACCCAGTACTTC. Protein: CASSLGDPRGTGEETQYF.

In DNA, the CDR3 is TGTGCCAGCAGCTTAGATGGTAGAGGGGAAGAGACCCAGTACTTC. It yields the protein CASSLDGRGEETQYF. The genes are TRBV11-3 and TRBJ2-5; D is possibly TRBD1 or TRBD2 (5 bases each). Germline CDR1 reads SGHNT; CDR2 reads YENEEA. There are 15 residues in the CDR3. V lost 0 bases and J 3 bases, leaving 11 bases between the germline ends.

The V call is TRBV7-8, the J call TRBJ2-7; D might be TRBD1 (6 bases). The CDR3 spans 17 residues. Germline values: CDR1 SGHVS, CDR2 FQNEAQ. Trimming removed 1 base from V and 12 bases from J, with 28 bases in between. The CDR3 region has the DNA TGTGCCAGCAGCTTAGGGGGTGGTCGTTGGACAGATAACCCCGGGTACTTC. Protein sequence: CASSLGGGRWTDNPGYF.

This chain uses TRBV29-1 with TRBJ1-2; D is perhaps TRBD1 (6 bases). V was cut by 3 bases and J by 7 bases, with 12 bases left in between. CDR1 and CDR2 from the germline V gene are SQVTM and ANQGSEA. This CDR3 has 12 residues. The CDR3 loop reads CSVESGGGGYTF. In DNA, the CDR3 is TGCAGCGTTGAGTCGGGGGGCGGTGGCTACACCTTC.

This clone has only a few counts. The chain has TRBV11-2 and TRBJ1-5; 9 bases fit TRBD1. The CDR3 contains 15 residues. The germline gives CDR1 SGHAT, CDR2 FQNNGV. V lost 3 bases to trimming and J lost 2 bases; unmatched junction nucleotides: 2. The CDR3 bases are TGTGCCAGCAGCTTGGGACAGGGTGGCAATCAGCCCCAGCATTTT. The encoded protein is CASSLGQGGNQPQHF.

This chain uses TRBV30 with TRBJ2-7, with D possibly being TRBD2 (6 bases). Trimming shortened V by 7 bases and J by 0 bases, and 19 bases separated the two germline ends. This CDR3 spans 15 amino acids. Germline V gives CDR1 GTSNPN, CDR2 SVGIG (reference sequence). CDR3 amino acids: CAFAGKGTFSYEQYF. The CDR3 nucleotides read TGTGCCTTCGCCGGGAAGGGGACTTTCTCCTACGAGCAGTACTTC.

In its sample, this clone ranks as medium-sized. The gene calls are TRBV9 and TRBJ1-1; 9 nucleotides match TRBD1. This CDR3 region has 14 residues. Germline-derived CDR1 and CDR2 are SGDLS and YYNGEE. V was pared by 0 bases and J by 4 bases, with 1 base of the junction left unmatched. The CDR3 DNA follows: TGTGCCAGCAGCGTAGGGACAGGGGCCACTGAAGCTTTCTTT. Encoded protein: CASSVGTGATEAFF. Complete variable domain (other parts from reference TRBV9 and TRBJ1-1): DSGVTQTPKHLITATGQRVTLRCSPRSGDLSVYWYQQSLDQGLQFLIQYYNGEERAKGNILERFSAQQFPDLHSELNLSSLELGDSALYFCASSVGTGATEAFFGQGTRLTVV.

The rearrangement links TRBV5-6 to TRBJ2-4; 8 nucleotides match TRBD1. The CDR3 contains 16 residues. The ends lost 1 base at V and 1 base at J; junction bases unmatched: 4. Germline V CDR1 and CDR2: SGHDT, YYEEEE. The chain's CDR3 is CASSLTGGSAKNIQYF. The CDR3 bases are TGTGCCAGCAGCTTGACAGGGGGAAGTGCCAAAAACATTCAGTACTTC.

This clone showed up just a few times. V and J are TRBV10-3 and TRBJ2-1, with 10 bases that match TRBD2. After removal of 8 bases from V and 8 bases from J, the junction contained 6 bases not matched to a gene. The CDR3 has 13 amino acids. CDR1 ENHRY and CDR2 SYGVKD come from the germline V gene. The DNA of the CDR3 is TGTGCCATCTCCAGCGGGGGGGTCGATGAGCAGTTCTTC. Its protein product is CAISSGGVDEQFF.

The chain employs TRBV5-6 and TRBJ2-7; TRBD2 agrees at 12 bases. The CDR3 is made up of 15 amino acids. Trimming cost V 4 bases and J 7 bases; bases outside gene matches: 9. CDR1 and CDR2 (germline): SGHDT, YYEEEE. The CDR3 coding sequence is TGTGCCAGCAGCCGAGGACTAGCGGGAATAGGGGAGCAGTACTTC. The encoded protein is CASSRGLAGIGEQYF.

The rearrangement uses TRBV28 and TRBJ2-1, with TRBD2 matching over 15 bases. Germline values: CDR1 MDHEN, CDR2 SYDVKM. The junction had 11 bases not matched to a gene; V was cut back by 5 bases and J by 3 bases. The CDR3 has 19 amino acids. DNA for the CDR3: TGTGCCAGCAGTCCAGGCGGGACTAGCGGGAGGACCAACTACAATGAGCAGTTCTTC. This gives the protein CASSPGGTSGRTNYNEQFF.

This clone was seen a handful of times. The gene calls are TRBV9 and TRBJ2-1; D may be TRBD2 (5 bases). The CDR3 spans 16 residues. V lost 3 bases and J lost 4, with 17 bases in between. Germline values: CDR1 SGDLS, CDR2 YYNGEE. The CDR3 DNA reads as TGTGCCAGCAGCGGCGGCCTGGGCGGGTCTTACAATGAGCAGTTCTTC. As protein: CASSGGLGGSYNEQFF.

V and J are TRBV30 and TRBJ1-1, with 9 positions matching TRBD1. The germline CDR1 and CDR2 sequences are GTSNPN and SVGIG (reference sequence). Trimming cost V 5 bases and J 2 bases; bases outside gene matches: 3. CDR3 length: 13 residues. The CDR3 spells CAWGQGTNTEAFF. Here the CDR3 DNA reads TGTGCCTGGGGACAGGGGACTAACACTGAAGCTTTCTTT.

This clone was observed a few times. CDR3 amino acids: CASSLGEAGYGYTF. DNA for the CDR3: TGTGCCAGCAGCTTAGGCGAGGCGGGGTATGGCTACACCTTC. This chain connects TRBV7-8 to TRBJ1-2; D unclear. Germline lookup yields CDR1 SGHVS and CDR2 FQNEAQ. The CDR3 has 14 residues. The ends were cut back, 1 base at V and 5 bases at J, with 11 bases in the middle.

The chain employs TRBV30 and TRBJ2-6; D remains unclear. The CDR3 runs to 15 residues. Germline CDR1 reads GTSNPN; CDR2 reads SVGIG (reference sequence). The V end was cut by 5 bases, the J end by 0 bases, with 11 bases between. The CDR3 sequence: CAWGKGSSGANVLTF. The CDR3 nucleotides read TGTGCCTGGGGTAAAGGTAGCTCTGGGGCCAACGTCCTGACTTTC.

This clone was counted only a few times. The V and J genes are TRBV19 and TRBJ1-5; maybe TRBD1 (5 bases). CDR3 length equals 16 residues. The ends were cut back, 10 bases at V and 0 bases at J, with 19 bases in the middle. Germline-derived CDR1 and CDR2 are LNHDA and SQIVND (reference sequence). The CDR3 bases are TGTGCCACCCCGGGACTCCTGGGGAATAGCAATCAGCCCCAGCATTTT. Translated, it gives CATPGLLGNSNQPQHF.

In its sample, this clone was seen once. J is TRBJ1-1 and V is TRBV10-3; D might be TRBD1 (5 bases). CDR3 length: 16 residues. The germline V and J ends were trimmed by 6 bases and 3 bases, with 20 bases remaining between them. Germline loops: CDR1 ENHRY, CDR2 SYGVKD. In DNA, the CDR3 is TGTGCCATCAGCGCCAGGGTGGGGAAGATGGACACTGAAGCTTTCTTT. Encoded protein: CAISARVGKMDTEAFF.

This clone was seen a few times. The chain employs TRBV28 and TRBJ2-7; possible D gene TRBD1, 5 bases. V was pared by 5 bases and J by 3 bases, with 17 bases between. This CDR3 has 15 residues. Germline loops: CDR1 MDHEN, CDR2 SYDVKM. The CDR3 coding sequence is TGTGCCAGCAGTCACAGGACACCGGTGCACTACGAGCAGTACTTC. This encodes CASSHRTPVHYEQYF.

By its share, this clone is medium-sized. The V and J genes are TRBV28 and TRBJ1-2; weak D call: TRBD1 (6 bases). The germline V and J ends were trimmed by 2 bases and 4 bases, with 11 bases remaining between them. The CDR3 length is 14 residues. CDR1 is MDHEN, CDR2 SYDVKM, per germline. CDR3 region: CASSLPGAPYGYTF. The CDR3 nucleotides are TGTGCCAGCAGTTTACCGGGGGCGCCCTATGGCTACACCTTC.

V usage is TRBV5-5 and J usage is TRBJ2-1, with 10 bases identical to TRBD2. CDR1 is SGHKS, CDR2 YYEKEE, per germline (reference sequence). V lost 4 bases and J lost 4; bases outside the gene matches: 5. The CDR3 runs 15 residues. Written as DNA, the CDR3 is TGTGCCAGCAGCCTTGTTAGCGGGAGGTACAATGAGCAGTTCTTC. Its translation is CASSLVSGRYNEQFF.